This T cell receptor beta chain was identified during a study of cytomegalovirus exposure and HLA in healthy donors. The PCR employed 60 Vbeta primers together with 13 Jbeta primers. Only in-frame clones appear in the TCRdb table, and some are missing; sequencing was by immunoSEQ multiplex PCR. The sample shows some 67,000 clones, approximately 90% of them seen only once. J was trimmed by 5 bases and V by 3 bases; bases with no gene match: 3. Per germline, CDR1 SGHTS and CDR2 YDEGEE. CDR3 length equals 14 residues. Sequencing was done on a sample of PBMCs. The sequence was obtained from a woman aged 30 to 39 in good health and CMV-seropositive. The gene calls are TRBV5-8 and TRBJ2-3; 10 bases line up with TRBD1. CDR3 DNA: TGTGCCAGCAGCTCGACAGGGGGCAGAGATACGCAGTATTTT. Translating gives CASSSTGGRDTQYF.